This TCR beta chain was identified in a study of PD-1 blockade in mismatch repair-deficient tumors. Study details: Patients had approximately 11 mismatch repair-deficient cancer types and were previously treated and progressing. Study-wide results and limits: After pembrolizumab, tumor-resident clones rose rapidly, then generally contracted before radiologic responses.

With regard to this clone: Its specificity is not known.

Clones were sequenced by immunoSEQ multiplex PCR, and TCRdb holds only the in-frame ones, with some missing. Of around 25,000 clones in the sample, approximately 86% are singletons; the top ten hold just over 20%. PCR or immunohistochemistry showed mismatch repair deficiency in every enrolled patient. The TCR-sequenced patients were a few responders to pembrolizumab. The CDR3 totals 14 residues. The J segment lost 6 bases and the V segment lost 7 bases, leaving 8 bases of the junction unmatched. CDR1 and CDR2 from the germline V gene are MNHEY and SVGAGI. This rearrangement joins TRBV6-5 to TRBJ2-4, with 8 bases identical to TRBD1. This clonotype was obtained from an adult with mismatch repair-deficient cancer. Specimen: peripheral blood, collected 12 weeks after starting pembrolizumab. CDR3 protein: CASKTTGGPNIQYF. For the CDR3, the DNA is TGTGCCAGCAAGACCACAGGGGGGCCAAACATTCAGTACTTC.